A single sample is the source of the 29 T cell receptor beta chains below, sequenced in a study of T-cell memory formation after mild COVID-19 (dated by TCRdb to the early 2020s). Library construction relied on 5' RACE. TCRdb lists the instrument as Illumina NovaSeq 6000. The raw public reads went through TCRdb reprocessing: fastp at Q25, MiXCR clone calling, in-frame beta chains kept. Every entry covers one CDR3 protein and lists the most common genes and DNA from its rows. The sample has fewer than 400,000 distinct CDR3 sequences on record, approximately 15% of them singletons. The top ten clonotypes cover 20% to 25% of the sample. Input material: PBMCs or a T cell subset sorted from them (not recorded which). The receptors were sampled from a man younger than 35 who had mild COVID-19 (a few samples of this study predate the infection). The sample titles of this study are shuffled in the database, so cell type and time point are left out; the donor was told from shared clones.

The table lists this clonotype with many counts. The DNA for the CDR3 is TGTGCCAGCAGTATGGGCGTGAACACTGAAGCTTTCTTT. Translation: CASSMGVNTEAFF. The chain couples TRBV7-9 to TRBJ1-1; no definite D call. CDR1 is SEHNR and CDR2 is FQNEAQ in the germline V gene (reference sequence). V was shortened by 6 bases and J by 0 bases, with 8 bases between the two germline ends. This CDR3 is built from 13 residues.

This rearrangement joins TRBV4-1 to TRBJ2-7; the D call may be TRBD1 or TRBD2 (7 bases each). Germline CDR1 reads MGHRA; CDR2 reads YSYEKL. The ends were cut back, 5 bases at V and 4 bases at J, with 18 bases in the middle. This CDR3 comprises 15 residues. The CDR3 here is CASSGRGTVGYEQYF. The CDR3 DNA reads TGCGCCAGCAGCGGGCGGGGGACAGTCGGGTACGAGCAGTACTTC.

In this sample, this clonotype turned up a few times. The chain has TRBV10-1 and TRBJ2-3, with D unclear. Trimming cost V 3 bases and J 0 bases, with 7 bases left between them. This CDR3 spans 14 amino acids. Germline CDR1 and CDR2: WNHNN and SYGVQD (reference sequence). The DNA for the CDR3 is TGCGCCAGCAGTGATCCGACTAGCACAGATACGCAGTATTTT. It codes for CASSDPTSTDTQYF.

This clonotype was counted between two and nine times. The chain joins TRBV4-2 to TRBJ2-1; D ambiguous. Trimming removed 1 base from V and 4 bases from J, with 5 bases in between. CDR1 and CDR2 from the germline V gene are LGHNA and YNFKEQ. The CDR3 runs 13 residues. The CDR3 DNA reads TGTGCCAGCAGCCAAGCCCAGTACAATGAGCAGTTCTTC. Translated: CASSQAQYNEQFF.

The CDR3 reads CASAEQGVTSPLHF. In nucleotides, the CDR3 is TGTGCCAGTGCAGAACAGGGGGTCACTTCACCCCTCCACTTT. The gene calls are TRBV7-3 and TRBJ1-6; the match to TRBD1 covers 8 bases. CDR3 size: 14 residues. From germline, CDR1 is SGHTA and CDR2 FQGTGA. J gave up 9 bases and V 9 bases, and 10 bases lay outside the gene matches.

The chain uses TRBV7-2 and TRBJ2-1; D remains ambiguous. Germline V lookup: CDR1 SGHTA, CDR2 FQGNSA. The CDR3 runs to 13 residues. Trimming shortened V by 1 base and J by 3 bases, and 4 bases separated the two germline ends. In nucleotides, the CDR3 is TGTGCCAGCAGCTTAGAGGTCTACAATGAGCAGTTCTTC. It is translated as CASSLEVYNEQFF.

The genes are TRBV19 and TRBJ2-3; D is unresolved. The V gene lost 6 bases and the J gene lost 2 bases, with 9 bases spanning the gap. Germline CDR1 LNHDA, CDR2 SQIVND (reference sequence). The CDR3 loop spans 13 amino acids. Here the CDR3 reads CASRTSDTDTQYF. The CDR3 DNA follows: TGTGCCAGTAGGACAAGTGACACAGATACGCAGTATTTT.

This clonotype appeared a few times. The chain recombines TRBV7-2 with TRBJ2-3, with TRBD2 identical over 11 bases. V lost 5 bases to trimming and J lost 5 bases; unmatched junction nucleotides: 9. Germline lookup yields CDR1 SGHTA and CDR2 FQGNSA. The CDR3 consists of 16 residues. CDR3 sequence (DNA): TGTGCCAGCAGCCCTCGGGGACTAGCGGTCAGAGATACGCAGTATTTT. Its protein product is CASSPRGLAVRDTQYF. The variable domain in full, with the rest retrieved from reference TRBV7-2 and TRBJ2-3, is GAGVSQSPSNKVTEKGKDVELRCDPISGHTALYWYRQSLGQGLEFLIYFQGNSAPDKSGLPSDRFSAERTGGSVSTLTIQRTQQEDSAVYLCASSPRGLAVRDTQYFGPGTRLTVL.

The chain recombines TRBV4-1 with TRBJ2-1, with no clear D. The V gene's germline CDR1 is MGHRA and CDR2 YSYEKL. This CDR3 comprises 16 residues. V was trimmed by 3 bases and J by 0 bases, leaving 12 bases between them. In nucleotides, the CDR3 is TGCGCCAGCAGCCAGCAGGACGGAAGCTCCTACAATGAGCAGTTCTTC. Translating gives CASSQQDGSSYNEQFF.

This clonotype appeared a few times. The chain joins TRBV27 to TRBJ2-7; 9 nucleotides line up with TRBD1. Germline assignment: CDR1 MNHEY and CDR2 SMNVEV (reference sequence). Unmatched junction bases numbered 10, after V lost 8 bases and J lost 2 bases. This CDR3 contains 15 residues. CDR3 region: CASSDRGVPTYEQYF. The CDR3 nucleotides read TGTGCCAGCTCCGACAGGGGGGTACCTACCTACGAGCAGTACTTC.

This clonotype was picked up a small number of times. This chain joins TRBV5-1 and TRBJ2-3, with D possibly called TRBD1 or TRBD2 (6 bases each). Between the trimmed V and J ends, which lost 7 bases and 1 base, there was a span of 10 bases. CDR1 is SGHRS, CDR2 YFSETQ, per germline. The CDR3 has 13 residues. This CDR3 reads CASLEGGTDTQYF. Here the CDR3 DNA reads TGCGCCAGCTTGGAGGGGGGCACAGATACGCAGTATTTT.

This chain joins TRBV7-2 and TRBJ2-2, with no clear D. Germline V gene sequence: CDR1 SGHTA, CDR2 FQGNSA. The CDR3 is 12 amino acids. V lost 4 bases to trimming and J lost 7 bases, with 7 bases between them. The CDR3 DNA is TGTGCCAGCAGCTCTTATTACGGGGAGCTGTTTTTT. Protein: CASSSYYGELFF.

In its sample, this clonotype was seen a few times. This chain connects TRBV19 to TRBJ1-1; D is unresolved. The V and J ends lost 3 bases and 6 bases respectively, with 8 bases between them. This CDR3 region has 12 residues. CDR1 is LNHDA, CDR2 SQIVND, per germline (reference sequence). CDR3 sequence: CASSIRGAEAFF. The CDR3 DNA is TGTGCCAGTAGTATCCGAGGCGCTGAAGCTTTCTTT. Drawing the rest from reference TRBV19 and TRBJ1-1, the complete variable domain is DGGITQSPKYLFRKEGQNVTLSCEQNLNHDAMYWYRQDPGQGLRLIYYSQIVNDFQKGDIAEGYSVSREKKESFPLTVTSAQKNPTAFYLCASSIRGAEAFFGQGTRLTVV.

This rearrangement joins TRBV24-1 to TRBJ2-1, with TRBD1 matching over 10 bases. CDR1 and CDR2 from the germline V gene are KGHDR and SFDVKD. Unmatched junction bases numbered 3, after V lost 3 bases and J lost 5 bases. This CDR3 has 15 residues. This CDR3 is CATSDAGTGDNEQFF. The CDR3 DNA follows: TGTGCCACCAGTGATGCCGGGACAGGGGACAATGAGCAGTTCTTC.

This chain links TRBV7-6 with TRBJ1-2; no clear D gene. Trimming left V 5 bases short and J 8 bases short, with 18 bases between. The CDR3 length is 14 residues. Germline CDR1 is SGHVS and CDR2 is FNYEAQ. The chain's CDR3 is CASSPDPSSGGYTF. CDR3 in DNA: TGTGCCAGCAGCCCTGATCCCTCTTCGGGGGGCTACACCTTC.

This clonotype was counted a few times. CDR3 DNA: TGTGCCAGCGGTGGAACCATCCAGTTCTTC. Translation: CASGGTIQFF. The chain carries TRBV12-3 or TRBV12-4 and TRBJ2-1; D not certain. This CDR3 has 10 amino acids. V gave up 8 bases and J gave up 13 bases, with 12 bases separating them.

The gene calls are TRBV4-3 and TRBJ1-2; D is possibly TRBD1 (5 bases). V lost 0 bases, J lost 1 base, and 12 bases lay in between. The CDR3 consists of 16 residues. Germline values: CDR1 LGHNA, CDR2 YSLEER. The CDR3 loop is CASSQDPGGGNYGYTF. Here the CDR3 DNA reads TGCGCCAGCAGCCAAGATCCCGGGGGAGGTAACTATGGCTACACCTTC.

The rearrangement links TRBV5-1 to TRBJ1-2, with a tentative D call TRBD1 (5 bases). V lost 3 bases and J lost 8, with 17 bases in between. Germline CDR1 is SGHRS and CDR2 is YFSETQ. The CDR3 consists of 14 residues. CDR3 coding DNA: TGCGCCAGCAGCTACGCGGGACCGAGGGAGGGCTACACCTTC. Protein: CASSYAGPREGYTF.

This clonotype was picked up a small number of times. The chain recombines TRBV10-3 with TRBJ1-5; 7 positions match TRBD1. This CDR3 spans 12 amino acids. The germline gives CDR1 ENHRY, CDR2 SYGVKD. The V gene end was trimmed by 10 bases and the J gene end by 4 bases; junction bases not matched to a gene: 4. CDR3 protein: CATTTGNQPQHF. The CDR3, as DNA: TGTGCCACCACGACAGGGAATCAGCCCCAGCATTTT.

The chain is built from TRBV7-2 and TRBJ2-3, with 9 bases identical to TRBD2. CDR1 and CDR2 (germline): SGHTA, FQGNSA. Trimming removed 5 bases from V and 5 bases from J; junction bases left unmatched: 14. The CDR3 is made up of 17 amino acids. This chain's CDR3 is CASSPALAGPRGDTQYF. CDR3 in DNA: TGTGCCAGCAGCCCAGCCCTAGCGGGGCCTAGGGGAGATACGCAGTATTTT. Full variable domain (rest looked up from reference TRBV7-2 and TRBJ2-3): GAGVSQSPSNKVTEKGKDVELRCDPISGHTALYWYRQSLGQGLEFLIYFQGNSAPDKSGLPSDRFSAERTGGSVSTLTIQRTQQEDSAVYLCASSPALAGPRGDTQYFGPGTRLTVL.

This clonotype was picked up a small number of times. This chain connects TRBV9 to TRBJ2-3; D unresolved. From germline, CDR1 is SGDLS and CDR2 YYNGEE. The CDR3 covers 12 residues. Trimming removed 4 bases at V and 8 bases at J, with 11 bases between. This chain's CDR3 is CASSTQRGTQYF. The CDR3, as DNA: TGTGCCAGCAGCACCCAGAGAGGTACGCAGTATTTT. The complete variable domain, with remaining parts taken from reference TRBV9 and TRBJ2-3, reads DSGVTQTPKHLITATGQRVTLRCSPRSGDLSVYWYQQSLDQGLQFLIQYYNGEERAKGNILERFSAQQFPDLHSELNLSSLELGDSALYFCASSTQRGTQYFGPGTRLTVL.

In its sample, this clonotype was seen a few times. The genes are TRBV12-3 or TRBV12-4 and TRBJ2-1; the match to TRBD1 covers 7 bases. Trimming removed 6 bases from V and 4 bases from J; junction bases left unmatched: 12. This CDR3 comprises 16 residues. Here the CDR3 reads CASSKAGGASYNEQFF. The DNA of the CDR3 is TGTGCCAGCAGCAAAGCAGGGGGAGCGAGTTACAATGAGCAGTTCTTC.

There are many counts of this clonotype. This chain joins TRBV5-1 and TRBJ2-5, with D unclear. Deletions cut 0 bases from V and 2 bases from J, with 8 bases between. The CDR3 spans 14 residues. CDR1 and CDR2 from the germline V gene are SGHRS and YFSETQ. CDR3 sequence: CASSLDLPQETQYF. The CDR3 region has the DNA TGCGCCAGCAGCTTGGATCTCCCTCAAGAGACCCAGTACTTC.

The chain joins TRBV7-9 to TRBJ2-5, with D perhaps TRBD1 (6 bases). The germline V gene encodes CDR1 SEHNR and CDR2 FQNEAQ (reference sequence). The CDR3 consists of 15 residues. With 3 bases removed from V and 4 bases from J, the gap between germline ends came to 15 bases. The chain's CDR3 is CASSFPQGIRETQYF. The DNA of the CDR3 is TGTGCCAGCAGCTTCCCACAGGGAATTAGAGAGACCCAGTACTTC. Combining the CDR3 with reference TRBV7-9 and TRBJ2-5 gives the whole variable domain DTGVSQNPRHKITKRGQNVTFRCDPISEHNRLYWYRQTLGQGPEFLTYFQNEAQLEKSRLLSDRFSAERPKGSFSTLEIQRTEQGDSAMYLCASSFPQGIRETQYFGPGTRLLVL.

This sequence joins TRBV28 and TRBJ2-7, with D uncertain. The V end was cut by 5 bases, the J end by 5 bases, with 13 bases between. There are 13 residues in the CDR3. The germline V gene has CDR1 MDHEN and CDR2 SYDVKM. The DNA of the CDR3 is TGTGCCAGCAGTCGGTCCAGTTTCCACGAGCAGTACGTC. Its translation is CASSRSSFHEQYV.

This chain joins TRBV29-1 and TRBJ2-7, with D maybe TRBD2 (5 bases). Germline CDR1 is SQVTM and CDR2 is ANQGSEA. V gave up 7 bases and J gave up 1 base, with 14 bases separating them. The CDR3 has 13 amino acids. As DNA, the CDR3 is TGCAGCGCAGCCCCGGGATATTCCTACGAGCAGTACTTC. Translating it yields CSAAPGYSYEQYF.

This clonotype turned up a few times. The V call is TRBV12-3 or TRBV12-4, the J call TRBJ1-2; perhaps TRBD1 as D (6 bases). Trimming removed 6 bases from V and 0 bases from J, with 14 bases in between. The CDR3 is 15 residues long. The CDR3 here is CASRAQGVPNYGYTF. CDR3 DNA: TGTGCCAGCAGGGCACAGGGAGTCCCTAACTATGGCTACACCTTC.

This chain links TRBV7-9 with TRBJ2-3; 7 bases fit TRBD2. V gave up 5 bases and J gave up 3 bases; unmatched junction bases: 8. The CDR3 contains 15 residues. Germline loops: CDR1 SEHNR, CDR2 FQNEAQ (reference sequence). CDR3 nucleotides: TGTGCCAGCAGCGACCGACTAGCTGGGACAGATACGCAGTATTTT. This translates into CASSDRLAGTDTQYF.

This clonotype came up a few times. This chain links TRBV19 with TRBJ2-7; no firm D call. V lost 3 bases to trimming and J lost 3 bases, with 12 bases between them. The CDR3 length is 14 residues. Germline lookup yields CDR1 LNHDA and CDR2 SQIVND (reference sequence). CDR3 protein: CASSIAAIDYEQYF. The CDR3 bases are TGTGCCAGTAGTATTGCCGCAATCGACTACGAGCAGTACTTC. The whole variable domain, remainder taken from reference TRBV19 and TRBJ2-7, is DGGITQSPKYLFRKEGQNVTLSCEQNLNHDAMYWYRQDPGQGLRLIYYSQIVNDFQKGDIAEGYSVSREKKESFPLTVTSAQKNPTAFYLCASSIAAIDYEQYFGPGTRLTVT.